The 20 T cell receptor beta chains presented below share a single source sample, sequenced in a study of T cells in Graves' hyperthyroidism and ophthalmopathy. There were TCR beta CDR3 regions amplified from RNA transcripts. Using the HTBI primer set, a first-round RT-PCR was run on the TCR CDR3. In TCRdb, the multiplex PCR reads were re-called with MiXCR into one record per CDR3 protein. Here the sample spans roughly 380,000 distinct CDR3 sequences, about a fifth being singletons. Material for sequencing was blood. All receptors come from a woman under 30 with Graves' hyperthyroidism.

This clonotype was seen many times. Written as DNA, the CDR3 is TGCAGTGCTAGAGATCTTAGGACTAGCGCCTACGAGCAGTACTTC. Amino acids: CSARDLRTSAYEQYF. The chain combines TRBV20-1 with TRBJ2-7; 9 bases align to TRBD2. From germline, CDR1 is DFQATT and CDR2 SNEGSKA (reference sequence). After removal of 0 bases from V and 2 bases from J, the junction contained 5 bases not matched to a gene. This CDR3 spans 15 amino acids.

Ten or more counts support this clonotype. CDR3 sequence reads: CASSVGQGNEQYF. The DNA for the CDR3 is TGTGCCAGCAGTGTGGGACAGGGGAACGAGCAGTACTTC. The rearrangement links TRBV2 to TRBJ2-7; 10 bases are a match to TRBD1. Germline CDR1 is SNHLY and CDR2 is FYNNEI. The CDR3 is 13 residues long. V shed 4 bases and J 5 bases; nucleotides not matched to a gene: 2.

This clonotype was seen more than once but under ten times. The rearrangement uses TRBV11-3 and TRBJ2-1; D remains ambiguous. The CDR3 covers 14 residues. V was pared by 3 bases and J by 8 bases, with 14 bases between. Germline loops: CDR1 SGHNT, CDR2 YENEEA. The CDR3 DNA follows: TGTGCCAGCAGCTTCCCCACTCGGACGGATGAGCAGTTCTTC. This encodes CASSFPTRTDEQFF. Together with reference TRBV11-3 and TRBJ2-1, the CDR3 gives the full variable domain: EAGVVQSPRYKIIEKKQPVAFWCNPISGHNTLYWYLQNLGQGPELLIRYENEEAVDDSQLPKDRFSAERLKGVDSTLKIQPAELGDSAVYLCASSFPTRTDEQFFGPGTRLTVL.

The V gene is TRBV12-3 or TRBV12-4, the J gene TRBJ1-1; D ambiguous. This CDR3 has 15 residues. The V end was cut by 5 bases, the J end by 8 bases, with 21 bases between. CDR3 sequence (DNA): TGTGCCAGCAGTCCTCTATCAGGTGTCGGACCGGAAGCTTTCTTT. This codes for CASSPLSGVGPEAFF.

This clonotype has at least ten counts. V and J are TRBV20-1 and TRBJ2-5; D call uncertain. V lost 0 bases and J lost 0, with 5 bases in between. CDR1 is DFQATT, CDR2 SNEGSKA, per germline (reference sequence). The CDR3 runs to 13 residues. The CDR3 protein is CSARDTYQETQYF. In DNA, the CDR3 is TGCAGTGCTAGAGACACGTACCAAGAGACCCAGTACTTC.

The rearrangement joins TRBV6-5 to TRBJ1-1, with no clear D. Trimming took 4 bases from V and 5 from J, leaving 17 bases between them. Germline V gene lookup returns CDR1 MNHEY and CDR2 SVGAGI. This CDR3 is 15 amino acids long. As DNA, the CDR3 is TGTGCCAGCAGTTTGGGCGGGGTACGCGCGACTGAAGCTTTCTTT. It translates to CASSLGGVRATEAFF.

This clonotype was observed at least ten times. The chain recombines TRBV12-3 or TRBV12-4 with TRBJ2-7, with TRBD2 matching over 7 bases. With 7 bases clipped from V and 5 bases from J, the junction kept 14 bases outside the gene matches. The CDR3 runs to 15 residues. CDR3 sequence (DNA): TGTGCCAGCACCCCAAAACAGCGGGGCCGGGACGAGCAGTACTTC. Translating it yields CASTPKQRGRDEQYF.

This clonotype was seen a handful of times. V and J are TRBV13 and TRBJ2-7; 10 nucleotides agree with TRBD2. Germline V gene sequence: CDR1 PRHDT, CDR2 FYEKMQ (reference sequence). J lost 2 bases, V lost 0 bases, and 4 bases had no gene match. The CDR3 is 16 residues long. The CDR3 here is CASSLGLAGVPYEQYF. For the CDR3, the DNA is TGTGCCAGCAGCTTAGGCCTAGCGGGAGTCCCCTACGAGCAGTACTTC.

V gene TRBV6-4 combines with J gene TRBJ2-7, with a possible D match to TRBD2 (7 bases). Trimming cost V 4 bases and J 4 bases, with 17 bases left between them. CDR1 and CDR2 (germline): MRHNA, SNTAGT. The CDR3 is 15 amino acids. DNA for the CDR3: TGTGCCAGCAGTGGCGGGGGCTCTTACGTATACGAGCAGTACTTC. It is translated as CASSGGGSYVYEQYF.

This clonotype was recorded many times. The V gene is TRBV18, the J gene TRBJ1-1, with TRBD1 matching over 7 bases. The CDR3 spans 15 residues. The germline V gene encodes CDR1 KGHSH and CDR2 LQKENI. Germline trimming cut 1 base from V and 1 base from J; bases unmatched to any gene: 3. This CDR3 is CASSPRQGQNTEAFF. CDR3 coding DNA: TGTGCCAGCTCACCACGACAGGGCCAGAACACTGAAGCTTTCTTT.

This clonotype was counted at least ten times. The CDR3 sequence is CATSRDSASEQYF. As DNA, the CDR3 is TGTGCCACCAGCAGAGATTCGGCCTCCGAGCAGTACTTC. The rearrangement joins TRBV15 to TRBJ2-7; D is unresolved. The CDR3 runs 13 residues. Germline lookup yields CDR1 LNHNV and CDR2 YYDKDF (reference sequence). Deletions cut 0 bases from V and 6 bases from J, with 9 bases between.

There are many counts of this clonotype. The V call is TRBV6-5, the J call TRBJ2-6; D gene unclear. The V and J ends lost 2 bases and 0 bases respectively, with 5 bases between them. This CDR3 is built from 15 residues. Germline CDR1 and CDR2: MNHEY and SVGAGI. Written as DNA, the CDR3 is TGTGCCAGCAGTTACGTGACCTCTGGGGCCAACGTCCTGACTTTC. It is translated as CASSYVTSGANVLTF.

This clonotype was seen many times. The chain combines TRBV30 with TRBJ1-1; D is unclear. V lost 3 bases and J 0 bases, leaving 17 bases between the germline ends. CDR1 is GTSNPN and CDR2 is SVGIG in the germline V gene (reference sequence). This CDR3 spans 16 amino acids. The CDR3, as DNA: TGTGCCTGGAGCGCTCTGTATAGGAGAATGAACACTGAAGCTTTCTTT. It encodes CAWSALYRRMNTEAFF.

The sample holds many counts of this clonotype. The CDR3 loop reads CASSEAAGALGETQYF. CDR3 bases: TGTGCCAGCAGTGAGGCCGCGGGGGCCCTTGGAGAGACCCAGTACTTC. The rearrangement links TRBV6-1 to TRBJ2-5; D is perhaps TRBD2 (7 bases). The V and J ends lost 3 bases and 4 bases respectively, with 18 bases between them. This CDR3 is 16 amino acids long. Germline CDR1 MNHNS, CDR2 SASEGT.

In this sample, this clonotype turned up many times. The chain couples TRBV4-1 to TRBJ1-5; D remains ambiguous. Trimming took 4 bases from V and 4 from J, leaving 14 bases between them. The CDR3 has 15 amino acids. The germline CDR1 and CDR2 sequences are MGHRA and YSYEKL. The CDR3 DNA reads TGCGCCAGCAGCCCAACGTTAGGCAGTAATCAGCCCCAGCATTTT. Encoded protein: CASSPTLGSNQPQHF.

The chain combines TRBV12-3 or TRBV12-4 with TRBJ1-2, with 10 positions matching TRBD1. J was trimmed by 3 bases and V by 0 bases; bases with no gene match: 7. The CDR3 runs 17 residues. The CDR3 loop reads CASSLAVGTGEHYGYTF. The CDR3 coding sequence is TGTGCCAGCAGTTTAGCTGTCGGGACAGGGGAGCACTATGGCTACACCTTC.

This clonotype came up many times. The chain joins TRBV2 to TRBJ1-1, with D possibly being TRBD1 (5 bases). Trimming removed 7 bases at V and 0 bases at J, with 9 bases between. Germline CDR1 reads SNHLY; CDR2 reads FYNNEI. The CDR3 is 13 residues long. The CDR3 spells CASIGALNTEAFF. For the CDR3, the DNA is TGTGCCAGCATTGGGGCATTGAACACTGAAGCTTTCTTT.

The chain recombines TRBV12-5 with TRBJ2-5, with a weak D call TRBD1 (7 bases). Per the germline V gene, CDR1 is LGHNT and CDR2 is FRNRAP. The CDR3 length is 17 residues. The V and J ends lost 6 bases and 2 bases respectively, with 22 bases between them. The CDR3 region has the DNA TGTGCTAGTGGCTACCCAGGGGGGTGGGGACAACAAGAGACCCAGTACTTC. This codes for CASGYPGGWGQQETQYF.

This clonotype was seen ten or more times. V gene TRBV12-3 or TRBV12-4 combines with J gene TRBJ1-2, with a tentative D call TRBD1 (6 bases). Between the trimmed V and J ends, which lost 4 bases and 8 bases, there was a span of 14 bases. The CDR3 is 13 residues long. The CDR3 nucleotides read TGTGCCAGCAGTTATTCAGGGGTGAGGGGCTACACCTTC. It yields the protein CASSYSGVRGYTF.

This clonotype has a handful of counts. A much larger clone differs from this one at a single base, so this may be a read error. This chain uses TRBV28 with TRBJ2-2; the D is unclear. Trimming stripped 6 bases from V and 2 bases from J, with 13 bases between. This CDR3 comprises 15 residues. Germline values: CDR1 MDHEN, CDR2 SYDVKM. The CDR3 region is CASRESGLNTGELFF. CDR3 bases: TGTGCCAGCAGGGAATCGGGTCTCAACACCGGGGAGCTGTTTTTT.